This TCR beta chain was recovered during a study of blood T cell repertoires in COVID-19. About the research overall: Sites across the United States, Italy and Spain contributed samples from acute and convalescent COVID-19.

This CDR3 comprises 15 residues. Germline values: CDR1 SGHVS, CDR2 FNYEAQ. Losses at the gene ends were 5 bases for V and 3 bases for J; bases not matched to a gene: 9. Participants' own reports of clinical history determined their cohort assignment. Donors in Cohort 3 who had recovered were those with two negative PCRs, healthcare professional clearance, or resolution of their symptoms. Profiled with immunoSEQ multiplex PCR; TCRdb holds only in-frame clones, not every one. The data show about 210,000 clones, about 81% seen once. This rearrangement joins TRBV7-6 to TRBJ2-7; 8 bases align to TRBD2. The receptor was derived from a man aged 40-49 years who had recovered from COVID-19. The source material was PBMCs or T cells enriched from blood (not recorded which). DNA of the CDR3: TGTGCCAGCAGCCGTGGGGAAGCGGGGGTCTACGAGCAGTACTTC. This sequence encodes CASSRGEAGVYEQYF.